The 17 T cell receptor beta chains below all came from one sample that was sequenced in a study of T cells in Graves' hyperthyroidism and ophthalmopathy. RNA transcripts provided the source from which TCR beta CDR3 regions were amplified. Carried out on the TCR CDR3, a first-round RT-PCR used the HTBI primer set. MiXCR, run by TCRdb on the multiplex PCR reads, gives a single entry per CDR3 protein. The table lists about 620,000 distinct CDR3 sequences, about 16% of them singletons. The specimen sequenced was blood. The source of these receptors is a woman in her 30s with Graves' hyperthyroidism.

The chain uses TRBV6-1 and TRBJ2-5, with TRBD1 matching over 11 bases. CDR1 and CDR2 from the germline V gene are MNHNS and SASEGT. This CDR3 contains 14 residues. V was clipped by 5 bases and J by 5 bases; unmatched bases: 4. The CDR3 region has the DNA TGTGCCAGCAGTTGGGGACAGGGGGTGGAGACCCAGTACTTC. It is translated as CASSWGQGVETQYF.

This clonotype was counted ten times or more. The chain carries TRBV12-3 or TRBV12-4 and TRBJ2-7, with TRBD1 matching 10 bases. The CDR3 is made up of 14 amino acids. The J segment lost 3 bases and the V segment lost 7 bases, leaving 6 bases of the junction unmatched. The CDR3 is CASNSRDRGYEQYF. CDR3 coding DNA: TGTGCCAGCAATTCCCGGGACAGGGGCTACGAGCAGTACTTC.

In its sample, this clonotype was seen many times. The rearrangement joins TRBV2 to TRBJ1-6, with 7 bases lining up with TRBD1. With 3 bases clipped from V and 1 base from J, the junction kept 3 bases outside the gene matches. Per germline, CDR1 SNHLY and CDR2 FYNNEI. The CDR3 has 16 residues. The CDR3 region is CASSERQGSYNSPLHF. CDR3 in DNA: TGTGCCAGCAGTGAGAGACAGGGATCCTATAATTCACCCCTCCACTTT.

This clonotype was seen ten or more times. This chain connects TRBV29-1 to TRBJ2-7, with a possible D match to TRBD2 (5 bases). Germline CDR1 reads SQVTM; CDR2 reads ANQGSEA. The V end was cut by 3 bases, the J end by 0 bases, with 6 bases between. CDR3 length: 12 residues. The CDR3 DNA is TGCAGCGTTGACGGGGACTCCTACGAGCAGTACTTC. It codes for CSVDGDSYEQYF.

The table lists this clonotype with a few counts. This chain joins TRBV28 and TRBJ2-7, with TRBD1 as a possible D gene (6 bases). The germline gives CDR1 MDHEN, CDR2 SYDVKM. This CDR3 region has 15 residues. V lost 7 bases and J lost 3, with 19 bases in between. The CDR3 sequence: CASTRGGGRVYEQYF. DNA for the CDR3: TGTGCCAGCACCCGGGGTGGGGGCAGGGTCTACGAGCAGTACTTC.

The chain combines TRBV7-2 with TRBJ2-3; 10 bases fit TRBD2. The trim removed 1 base at V and 2 bases at J, leaving 6 bases unmatched. CDR3 length: 17 amino acids. Germline V gene sequence: CDR1 SGHTA, CDR2 FQGNSA. Written as DNA, the CDR3 is TGTGCCAGCAGCTTAGTGGTAGCGGGAGGCCACACAGATACGCAGTATTTT. The encoded protein is CASSLVVAGGHTDTQYF.

The gene calls are TRBV20-1 and TRBJ1-2, with 7 nucleotides matching TRBD1. CDR1 is DFQATT, CDR2 SNEGSKA, per germline (reference sequence). This CDR3 is built from 15 residues. The trim removed 0 bases at V and 5 bases at J, leaving 9 bases unmatched. For the CDR3, the DNA is TGCAGTGCTAGAGACCCGCGGACAGGCCAGTATGGCTACACCTTC. Amino acid sequence: CSARDPRTGQYGYTF.

There are many counts of this clonotype. V gene TRBV5-1 combines with J gene TRBJ2-1; TRBD1 matches 9 bases. This CDR3 is built from 15 residues. The V and J ends lost 7 bases and 4 bases, in that order; junction bases with no gene match: 9. Germline V gene data show CDR1 as SGHRS and CDR2 as YFSETQ. For the CDR3, the DNA is TGCGCCAGCGGGCTTGAGGGACAGGGTTACAATGAGCAGTTCTTC. Translated: CASGLEGQGYNEQFF.

This clonotype was counted ten times or more. The CDR3 reads CSASAGSSGYNEQFF. CDR3 DNA sequence: TGCAGTGCTAGTGCCGGGTCTAGCGGGTACAATGAGCAGTTCTTC. The chain recombines TRBV20-1 with TRBJ2-1; 8 nucleotides align to TRBD2. The ends lost 3 bases at V and 4 bases at J; junction bases unmatched: 8. Germline assignment: CDR1 DFQATT and CDR2 SNEGSKA (reference sequence). The CDR3 has 15 residues.

In this sample, this clonotype turned up a few times. The V and J genes are TRBV5-1 and TRBJ1-5; D uncertain. There are 15 residues in the CDR3. V lost 1 base to trimming and J lost 0 bases, with 8 bases between them. CDR1 is SGHRS, CDR2 YFSETQ, per germline. The CDR3 region has the DNA TGCGCCAGCAGCTTGAAGAACTATAGCAATCAGCCCCAGCATTTT. This codes for CASSLKNYSNQPQHF. The full variable domain, its missing parts supplied by reference TRBV5-1 and TRBJ1-5, is KAGVTQTPRYLIKTRGQQVTLSCSPISGHRSVSWYQQTPGQGLQFLFEYFSETQRNKGNFPGRFSGRQFSNSRSEMNVSTLELGDSALYLCASSLKNYSNQPQHFGDGTRLSIL.

This clonotype was detected many times. This chain links TRBV20-1 with TRBJ2-1, with 9 bases lining up with TRBD1. The V gene's germline CDR1 is DFQATT and CDR2 SNEGSKA (reference sequence). This CDR3 comprises 13 residues. Trimming took 5 bases from V and 6 from J; bases not matched to a gene: 5. CDR3 region: CSAWDRVGNEQFF. CDR3 bases: TGCAGTGCTTGGGACAGGGTAGGCAATGAGCAGTTCTTC.

This chain joins TRBV20-1 and TRBJ2-3; D unresolved. The CDR3 covers 14 residues. Trimming left V 6 bases short and J 3 bases short, with 16 bases between. The germline gives CDR1 DFQATT, CDR2 SNEGSKA (reference sequence). CDR3 coding DNA: TGCAGTGCGTCTAAGCGAGTGGGTACAGATACGCAGTATTTT. Translation gives CSASKRVGTDTQYF.

In its sample, this clonotype was seen a few times. The chain recombines TRBV15 with TRBJ2-1; D gene uncertain. The V and J ends lost 1 base and 7 bases respectively, with 11 bases between them. The germline gives CDR1 LNHNV, CDR2 YYDKDF (reference sequence). This CDR3 spans 14 amino acids. CDR3 in amino acids: CATSRAPVFNEQFF. CDR3 sequence (DNA): TGTGCCACCAGCAGAGCCCCAGTTTTTAATGAGCAGTTCTTC.

The table lists this clonotype with many counts. The V call is TRBV13, the J call TRBJ2-7, with 12 bases matching TRBD2. V trimming: 0 bases; J trimming: 4 bases; junction bases outside the gene matches: 1. Per the germline V gene, CDR1 is PRHDT and CDR2 is FYEKMQ (reference sequence). The CDR3 has 15 residues. CDR3 bases: TGTGCCAGCAGCTTAGGTGGGACTAGCGGGTACGAGCAGTACTTC. Protein: CASSLGGTSGYEQYF.

This clonotype has more than one count but fewer than ten. The rearrangement links TRBV30 to TRBJ1-5; 8 bases align to TRBD1. Trimming cost V 5 bases and J 0 bases; bases outside gene matches: 3. This CDR3 has 14 residues. From germline, CDR1 is GTSNPN and CDR2 SVGIG (reference sequence). CDR3 coding DNA: TGTGCCTGGGGGACAGGATATAGCAATCAGCCCCAGCATTTT. Protein sequence: CAWGTGYSNQPQHF.

This clonotype was seen at least ten times. This chain links TRBV5-1 with TRBJ2-3; D tentatively fits TRBD1 or TRBD2 (5 bases each). Germline loops: CDR1 SGHRS, CDR2 YFSETQ. Trimming left V 5 bases short and J 6 bases short, with 10 bases between. The CDR3 totals 12 residues. The CDR3 protein is CASRGRSDTQYF. The CDR3 DNA reads as TGCGCCAGCAGGGGACGTTCGGATACGCAGTATTTT.

The gene calls are TRBV24-1 and TRBJ2-2; D is perhaps TRBD1 (6 bases). The ends were cut back, 0 bases at V and 3 bases at J, with 7 bases in the middle. Germline CDR1 reads KGHDR; CDR2 reads SFDVKD. This CDR3 spans 15 amino acids. The CDR3 reads CATSDLYRDTGELFF. CDR3 in DNA: TGTGCCACCAGTGATTTGTACAGGGACACCGGGGAGCTGTTTTTT.